The TCR beta chain under discussion was sequenced for a study of a mutant IDH1 vaccine in newly diagnosed glioma. Here immunoSEQ multiplex PCR was the method, and the copy in TCRdb shows in-frame clones only, minus some. Among 75,000 to 80,000 clones listed, 90% to 95% were seen once. Time point noted: week 5, during vaccination. A single vaccine dose contained 300 ug of mutant IDH1 20-mer peptide, and topical imiquimod was used with it. Comment on this clone: What it recognizes is unknown.

CDR3 length: 11 amino acids. The germline V gene encodes CDR1 MDHEN and CDR2 SYDVKM. The V end was cut by 8 bases, the J end by 4 bases, with 8 bases between. Here the sequenced sample was PBMCs, taken from a glioma patient whose treatment included an IDH1 peptide vaccine. The J gene is TRBJ1-1, the V gene TRBV28; no clear D gene. This sequence was found in a woman between 45 and 60 years old with glioma. Here the CDR3 DNA reads TGTGCCAGCCAAAGGGTCACTGAAGCTTTCTTT. This gives the protein CASQRVTEAFF.